The table lists the clone carrying this T cell receptor beta chain with a few counts. In the authors' workflow: Quantification of nucleated cells was approximated via reference gene primer amplification. Generated by immunoSEQ multiplex PCR, the TCRdb table keeps only in-frame clones and is missing some. That table supplies the V and J calls and clone size; D and trimming were determined from the DNA. The table has over 200,000 clones, 90% seen once. Trimming pared 2 bases from V and 6 bases from J, leaving 13 bases between. CDR3 length equals 15 residues. The germline V gene encodes CDR1 SGHTA and CDR2 FQGTGA. This sample is drawn from a study of blood T cell repertoires in COVID-19. Study-level background: Acute and convalescent COVID-19 specimens originated in the United States, Italy and Spain. T cells, B-cell-depleted T cells, or PBMCs provided the cDNA or gDNA that served as material.

Clinical histories supplied by participants themselves formed the basis of cohort assignment. The chain recombines TRBV7-3 with TRBJ2-2; a possible D gene is TRBD1 (6 bases). The receptor comes from a man aged 25-45 years who had been exposed to COVID-19. Sequences were obtained from PBMCs or T cells enriched from blood (not recorded which). The CDR3 reads CASSLGRRGSGELFF. In nucleotides, the CDR3 is TGTGCCAGCAGCTTAGGGCGCAGGGGCTCCGGGGAGCTGTTTTTT. Full variable domain (outside the CDR3, taken from reference TRBV7-3 and TRBJ2-2): GAGVSQTPSNKVTEKGKYVELRCDPISGHTALYWYRQSLGQGPEFLIYFQGTGAADDSGLPNDRFFAVRPEGSVSTLKIQRTERGDSAVYLCASSLGRRGSGELFFGEGSRLTVL.